This TCR beta chain came from a study of blood T cell repertoires in COVID-19. Sequencing was performed with immunoSEQ multiplex PCR; in TCRdb, only in-frame clones are kept and a portion is missing. This sample has about 250,000 clones, with roughly 88% found just once. Trimming cost V 5 bases and J 6 bases; bases outside gene matches: 9. Germline CDR1 and CDR2: MRHNA and SNTAGT. The CDR3 runs 15 residues. This clone was detected only once. The rearrangement joins TRBV6-4 to TRBJ1-2, with TRBD1 matching over 10 bases. This receptor was obtained from a woman in her thirties with COVID-19, enrolled during active disease. What was sequenced was peripheral blood. CDR3 region: CASSPRDRGENGYTF. The CDR3 nucleotides read TGTGCCAGCAGTCCCCGGGACAGGGGAGAAAATGGCTACACCTTC.